These 27 T cell receptor beta chains originate from one sample sequenced in a study of shared clonotypes between healthy human individuals. Terminally differentiated effector memory CD45RA+ cells were left out of the naive CD8 fraction, which was CD45RO-negative and positively selected for CCR7. Repertoires were generated with immunoSEQ multiplex PCR, while TCRdb's copy carries only in-frame clones and drops some. Among around 2.1 million clones listed, 85% to 95% were seen once. Sequences were obtained from naive CD8+ T cells from PBMCs. The receptors were gathered from a young man in good health. Some clones in this sample may be carry-over from other donors' samples.

There are a few counts of this clone. V is TRBV4-1 and J is TRBJ1-3, with 7 positions matching TRBD1. The CDR3 consists of 16 residues. Germline CDR1 reads MGHRA; CDR2 reads YSYEKL. V dropped 2 bases and J dropped 2; count of bases not matched to a gene: 6. The CDR3 coding sequence is TGCGCCAGCAGCCAACCATCGACAGGGACTGGAAACACCATATATTTT. It specifies CASSQPSTGTGNTIYF.

The chain joins TRBV6-5 to TRBJ2-5; 7 positions agree with TRBD1. With 4 bases clipped from V and 11 bases from J, the junction kept 10 bases outside the gene matches. The V gene's germline CDR1 is MNHEY and CDR2 SVGAGI. The CDR3 runs to 13 residues. Written as DNA, the CDR3 is TGTGCCAGCAGTTCGACAGGGTCTCTGGAGCAGTACTTC. It specifies CASSSTGSLEQYF.

This chain links TRBV9 with TRBJ2-5, with D possibly TRBD2 on 6 matching bases. The CDR3 spans 15 residues. Deletions cut 0 bases from V and 5 bases from J, with 14 bases between. From germline, CDR1 is SGDLS and CDR2 YYNGEE. The CDR3 DNA follows: TGTGCCAGCAGCGTAGATCCCCGTGGGGGGGAGACCCAGTACTTC. The encoded protein is CASSVDPRGGETQYF.

The J gene is TRBJ2-5, the V gene TRBV6-6; a weak D match, TRBD2 (6 bases). Germline-derived CDR1 and CDR2 are MNHNY and SVGAGI (reference sequence). There are 15 residues in the CDR3. With 7 bases removed from V and 6 bases from J, the gap between germline ends came to 21 bases. In DNA, the CDR3 is TGTGCCAGCACCAACCCCGGGAGCCTGGGAAAGACCCAGTACTTC. It specifies CASTNPGSLGKTQYF.

This rearrangement joins TRBV28 to TRBJ2-7; TRBD1 agrees at 7 bases. The CDR3 is 14 residues long. Germline V gene lookup returns CDR1 MDHEN and CDR2 SYDVKM. After removal of 5 bases from V and 4 bases from J, the junction contained 8 bases not matched to a gene. The CDR3 protein is CASSKQGTGYEQYF. Here the CDR3 DNA reads TGTGCCAGCAGTAAACAGGGGACGGGGTACGAGCAGTACTTC. The complete variable domain, with remaining parts taken from reference TRBV28 and TRBJ2-7, reads DVKVTQSSRYLVKRTGEKVFLECVQDMDHENMFWYRQDPGLGLRLIYFSYDVKMKEKGDIPEGYSVSREKKERFSLILESASTNQTSMYLCASSKQGTGYEQYFGPGTRLTVT.

This chain links TRBV27 with TRBJ1-2; a possible D gene is TRBD1 (6 bases). Trimming took off 3 bases at V and 5 bases at J, with 13 bases between the two ends. This CDR3 has 14 amino acids. The germline V gene has CDR1 MNHEY and CDR2 SMNVEV (reference sequence). The CDR3: CASSFRGGSYGYTF. DNA of the CDR3: TGTGCCAGCAGTTTCCGGGGGGGCAGTTATGGCTACACCTTC.

The CDR3 here is CASGDRDRVRAGANVLTF. The CDR3 DNA sequence: TGTGCCAGCGGAGACCGGGACAGGGTTCGCGCCGGGGCCAACGTCCTGACTTTC. The chain carries TRBV25-1 and TRBJ2-6; 9 nucleotides match TRBD1. This CDR3 is 18 amino acids long. The germline V gene has CDR1 MGHDK and CDR2 SYGVNS. The junction had 15 bases not matched to a gene; V was cut back by 8 bases and J by 4 bases.

This clone was recorded only once. The genes are TRBV7-9 and TRBJ1-1, with D perhaps matching TRBD1 (6 bases). The germline V and J ends were trimmed by 11 bases and 2 bases, with 18 bases remaining between them. Germline CDR1 SEHNR, CDR2 FQNEAQ (reference sequence). The CDR3 is 14 residues long. In DNA, the CDR3 is TGTGCCGGGGGCTGGGGACAAATCAACACTGAAGCTTTCTTT. Protein product: CAGGWGQINTEAFF. Full variable domain (missing parts from reference TRBV7-9 and TRBJ1-1): DTGVSQNPRHKITKRGQNVTFRCDPISEHNRLYWYRQTLGQGPEFLTYFQNEAQLEKSRLLSDRFSAERPKGSFSTLEIQRTEQGDSAMYLCAGGWGQINTEAFFGQGTRLTVV.

The chain is built from TRBV11-1 and TRBJ1-2; TRBD1 aligns across 8 bases. CDR3 size: 16 residues. CDR1 is SGHAT, CDR2 FQDESV, per germline (reference sequence). V lost 0 bases to trimming and J lost 4 bases; unmatched junction nucleotides: 7. The CDR3 protein is CASSLAPRTGLYGYTF. The CDR3 nucleotides read TGTGCCAGCAGCTTAGCACCCCGGACAGGGCTCTATGGCTACACCTTC.

The V call is TRBV5-5, the J call TRBJ2-7; TRBD1 matches at 7 bases. The CDR3 has 19 amino acids. Germline-derived CDR1 and CDR2 are SGHKS and YYEKEE (reference sequence). Trimming at V came to 4 bases and at J to 0 bases, leaving 19 bases not matched to a gene. The CDR3 DNA follows: TGTGCCAGCAGCCTCACGATTCCCAGATTTACAGGGGCCTCCTACGAGCAGTACTTC. Protein product: CASSLTIPRFTGASYEQYF.

The chain employs TRBV27 and TRBJ2-1; 9 positions agree with TRBD2. This CDR3 has 13 residues. Per germline, CDR1 MNHEY and CDR2 SMNVEV (reference sequence). The V segment lost 6 bases and the J segment 8 bases; nucleotides outside the gene matches: 5. The CDR3 coding sequence is TGTGCCAGCAGCCCGGGACTAGCCTATGAGCAGTTCTTC. This codes for CASSPGLAYEQFF.

The V and J genes are TRBV28 and TRBJ1-5; D is possibly TRBD1 (6 bases). Trimming took off 5 bases at V and 12 bases at J, with 11 bases between the two ends. CDR1 MDHEN and CDR2 SYDVKM come from the germline V gene. This CDR3 has 11 residues. The CDR3 DNA sequence: TGTGCCAGCAGTCCTGGGACACTCCAGCATTTT. Its protein is CASSPGTLQHF.

The chain carries TRBV7-6 and TRBJ1-4; unclear D gene. In germline, CDR1 is SGHVS, CDR2 FNYEAQ. The CDR3 is 16 residues long. The ends were cut back, 2 bases at V and 7 bases at J, with 17 bases in the middle. CDR3 sequence reads: CASSLPTRRGSEKLFF. The DNA of the CDR3 is TGTGCCAGCAGCTTACCAACCCGACGAGGAAGTGAAAAACTGTTTTTT.

This clone was counted once. The V gene is TRBV28, the J gene TRBJ2-1; D might be TRBD2 (5 bases). The CDR3 is 13 amino acids. V gave up 6 bases and J gave up 5 bases, with 11 bases separating them. Germline CDR1 MDHEN, CDR2 SYDVKM. The CDR3 reads CASSGGFNNEQFF. The DNA for the CDR3 is TGTGCCAGCAGCGGCGGGTTCAACAATGAGCAGTTCTTC.

V usage is TRBV5-1 and J usage is TRBJ2-7, with TRBD2 matching 9 bases. Germline V gene lookup returns CDR1 SGHRS and CDR2 YFSETQ. The ends lost 1 base at V and 6 bases at J; junction bases unmatched: 11. CDR3 length: 16 amino acids. This CDR3 is CASSLYEVAGALEQYF. DNA for the CDR3: TGCGCCAGCAGCTTGTATGAGGTAGCGGGGGCCCTCGAGCAGTACTTC.

The V gene is TRBV4-1, the J gene TRBJ2-7, with D possibly being TRBD1 or TRBD2 (6 bases each). Germline CDR1 and CDR2: MGHRA and YSYEKL. The CDR3 has 17 residues. V lost 0 bases and J 6 bases, leaving 21 bases between the germline ends. The CDR3 sequence: CASSQDTGHRAGREQYF. CDR3 nucleotides: TGCGCCAGCAGCCAAGATACAGGGCACCGTGCGGGGCGCGAGCAGTACTTC.

The genes are TRBV7-2 and TRBJ2-7, with D possibly TRBD2 on 6 matching bases. This CDR3 spans 15 amino acids. Trimming left V 7 bases short and J 0 bases short, with 16 bases between. Germline V gives CDR1 SGHTA, CDR2 FQGNSA. The CDR3 bases are TGTGCCAGCATTCCGTGGAGCGGGTTCTCCTACGAGCAGTACTTC. Translating gives CASIPWSGFSYEQYF.

The V and J genes are TRBV6-5 and TRBJ2-7, with D unclear. The V end was cut by 5 bases, the J end by 2 bases, with 10 bases between. Per the germline V gene, CDR1 is MNHEY and CDR2 is SVGAGI. This CDR3 spans 13 amino acids. The CDR3 DNA follows: TGTGCCAGCAGTCCTCGATACCCCTACGAGCAGTACTTC. This encodes CASSPRYPYEQYF.

The chain combines TRBV6-6 with TRBJ2-7; D perhaps matches TRBD1 (5 bases). CDR1 and CDR2 from the germline V gene are MNHNY and SVGAGI (reference sequence). The ends were cut back, 7 bases at V and 5 bases at J, with 21 bases in the middle. The CDR3 contains 15 residues. CDR3 sequence: CASTPADRFPHEQYF. The CDR3, as DNA: TGTGCCAGCACTCCCGCAGACAGATTCCCCCACGAGCAGTACTTC.

Notes on this clone: Other DNA sequences in the sample encode the same CDR3. The chain recombines TRBV27 with TRBJ2-7, with TRBD1 identical over 8 bases. Germline trimming cut 2 bases from V and 0 bases from J; bases unmatched to any gene: 3. The CDR3 runs to 15 residues. CDR1 is MNHEY, CDR2 SMNVEV, per germline (reference sequence). CDR3 amino acids: CASSLVGTGSYEQYF. The CDR3 DNA follows: TGTGCCAGCAGTTTAGTCGGGACAGGCTCCTACGAGCAGTACTTC.

The genes are TRBV19 and TRBJ2-1, with 10 bases matching TRBD2. The CDR3 has 17 residues. The junction had 5 bases not matched to a gene; V was cut back by 2 bases and J by 1 base. Germline CDR1 reads LNHDA; CDR2 reads SQIVND (reference sequence). As DNA, the CDR3 is TGTGCCAGTAGTATACGACTAGCGGGCGTGTCCTACAATGAGCAGTTCTTC. Amino acids: CASSIRLAGVSYNEQFF. The full variable domain, with the rest looked up from reference TRBV19 and TRBJ2-1, is DGGITQSPKYLFRKEGQNVTLSCEQNLNHDAMYWYRQDPGQGLRLIYYSQIVNDFQKGDIAEGYSVSREKKESFPLTVTSAQKNPTAFYLCASSIRLAGVSYNEQFFGPGTRLTVL.

The CDR3 reads CSVEDTGVREQYF. CDR3 DNA sequence: TGCAGCGTTGAAGATACTGGCGTCCGCGAGCAGTACTTC. V usage is TRBV29-1 and J usage is TRBJ2-7; D remains ambiguous. V was cut by 0 bases and J by 6 bases, with 12 bases left in between. Germline assignment: CDR1 SQVTM and CDR2 ANQGSEA. The CDR3 consists of 13 residues.

The V and J genes are TRBV28 and TRBJ2-5, with 7 nucleotides matching TRBD2. Germline V gene lookup returns CDR1 MDHEN and CDR2 SYDVKM. V was pared by 7 bases and J by 4 bases, with 12 bases of the junction left unmatched. This CDR3 has 15 residues. CDR3 amino acids: CASTPAGEMGETQYF. CDR3 in DNA: TGTGCCAGCACCCCCGCGGGGGAAATGGGAGAGACCCAGTACTTC.

As concerns this clone: The sample contains more than one DNA sequence encoding this CDR3. The V gene is TRBV27, the J gene TRBJ2-3; 11 bases align to TRBD2. The germline V gene encodes CDR1 MNHEY and CDR2 SMNVEV (reference sequence). This CDR3 is built from 16 residues. The V segment lost 1 base and the J segment 3 bases; nucleotides outside the gene matches: 3. The CDR3 region is CASSLLAGGPTDTQYF. DNA for the CDR3: TGTGCCAGCAGTTTATTAGCGGGAGGGCCTACAGATACGCAGTATTTT.

The rearrangement links TRBV7-9 to TRBJ1-2; a possible D gene is TRBD1 (6 bases). The CDR3 has 14 residues. The V gene's germline CDR1 is SEHNR and CDR2 FQNEAQ (reference sequence). Trimming stripped 1 base from V and 6 bases from J, with 12 bases between. In DNA form, the CDR3 reads TGTGCCAGCAGCTTAGAGCAGGGGAACCATGGCTACACCTTC. Encoded protein: CASSLEQGNHGYTF.

The V and J genes are TRBV9 and TRBJ2-5; the D is unclear. The V and J ends lost 4 bases and 5 bases respectively, with 15 bases between them. Germline lookup yields CDR1 SGDLS and CDR2 YYNGEE. The CDR3 extends over 14 amino acids. Here the CDR3 DNA reads TGTGCCAGCAGCACCCGGGCCGAGTCGGAGACCCAGTACTTC. It translates to CASSTRAESETQYF.

The rearrangement uses TRBV10-1 and TRBJ2-5; 8 nucleotides agree with TRBD2. With V trimmed by 3 bases and J by 5 bases, 5 bases remained unmatched. From germline, CDR1 is WNHNN and CDR2 SYGVQD (reference sequence). This CDR3 has 14 amino acids. The CDR3 is CASSDKRERETQYF. The CDR3 DNA follows: TGCGCCAGCAGTGACAAGCGGGAGAGGGAGACCCAGTACTTC.